Sequencing of this T cell receptor beta chain was carried out in a study of T cell responses to AZD1222 COVID-19 vaccine. Sequencing used immunoSEQ multiplex PCR; TCRdb keeps in-frame clones, though not all of them. The sample contains 200,000 or so clones, about 94% of which appear only once. The CDR3 consists of 14 residues. The V end lost 6 bases, the J end lost 5 bases, and 13 bases lay between the germline ends. In germline, CDR1 is LNHDA, CDR2 SQIVND (reference sequence). The sample was peripheral blood, taken on day 0 of AZD1222 vaccination. This clonotype originated in an adult in good health. The chain links TRBV19 to TRBJ1-4, with TRBD1 as a possible D gene (6 bases). The CDR3 loop is CASSQGLTNEKLFF. CDR3 in DNA: TGTGCCAGTAGCCAGGGGTTGACGAATGAAAAACTGTTTTTT.